This TCR beta chain was sequenced for a study of blood T cell repertoires in COVID-19. Study details: Collection of acute and convalescent COVID-19 samples took place in the United States, Italy and Spain. In each case, the material was cDNA or gDNA derived from T cells, B-cell-depleted T cells, or PBMCs.

How the authors handled the data: By means of reference gene primer amplification, nucleated cell counts were estimated. The method was immunoSEQ multiplex PCR; TCRdb's version includes in-frame clones alone and lacks a portion of them. Clone size and the V and J calls come from that table; the DNA yielded D and trimming. The data show about 130,000 clones, 80% to 90% seen once. This CDR3 region has 15 residues. With V trimmed by 1 base and J by 5 bases, 5 bases remained unmatched. Germline loops: CDR1 LGHNA, CDR2 YSLEER. The TCR originated in a man between 60 and 75 years old with COVID-19, enrolled during active disease. The J gene is TRBJ2-3, the V gene TRBV4-3; 8 nucleotides align to TRBD2. Sequences were obtained from peripheral blood. The CDR3, as DNA: TGCGCCAGCAGCCAAGCGGGGGGGCCGGTAGATACGCAGTATTTT. It codes for CASSQAGGPVDTQYF.